The clone carrying this T cell receptor (beta chain) was found a few times. Its antigen is undetermined. This entry is derived from a study of shared clonotypes between healthy human individuals. Study processing details: Junction-only sequences without quality scores came from ImmunoSEQ, so filtering differed. Only in-frame clones appear in the TCRdb table, and some are missing; sequencing was by immunoSEQ multiplex PCR. The V and J calls and clone size are taken from that table; D and trimming were inferred from the DNA. The sample has 950,000 to 1,300,000 clones, approximately 70% seen once; the top ten hold about 1.5%. Each of the donors was a healthy adult who was HIV-negative and had not had a recent acute infection or vaccination. General study points: The diversity represented, both genetic and in exposure history, was limited by few donors.

There are 14 residues in the CDR3. Germline V lookup: CDR1 MNHNS, CDR2 SASEGT. V was shortened by 2 bases and J by 5 bases, with 12 bases between the two germline ends. This sequence originates from a man younger than 35 in good health. The sample comprised memory CD4+ T cells sorted from blood. Subset of the sample: CD45RA-negative fraction. The V and J genes are TRBV6-1 and TRBJ1-1; the D gene is possibly TRBD1 (5 bases). CDR3 loop: CASSELGKGTEAFF. CDR3 coding DNA: TGTGCCAGCAGTGAACTAGGGAAGGGGACTGAAGCTTTCTTT.